The TCR beta chain described here comes from a study of shared clonotypes between healthy human individuals. V gave up 5 bases and J gave up 9 bases, with 24 bases separating them. CDR3 length equals 16 residues. Per germline, CDR1 SGHNT and CDR2 YENEEA. Deep level was the assay's run setting. The table came from immunoSEQ multiplex PCR; TCRdb's copy has only in-frame clones and leaves some out. This sample has roughly 2,500,000 clones; over 85% occur once, and the top ten carry more than 0.35%. Material for sequencing was naive CD4+ T cells from PBMCs. Subset described: CD45RA+ positively selected. The chain couples TRBV11-3 to TRBJ2-3, with D possibly TRBD2 on 5 matching bases. The sequence came from a man between 18 and 29 years old in good health. Some clones in this sample may be carry-over from other donors' samples. Here the CDR3 reads CASSPTGGSASGTQYF. The CDR3 DNA is TGTGCCAGCAGCCCCACCGGTGGGAGCGCGTCGGGGACGCAGTATTTT.